This TCR beta chain appears in the sequencing data of a study of blood T cell repertoires in COVID-19. Germline lookup yields CDR1 SQVTM and CDR2 ANQGSEA. This CDR3 region has 17 residues. Germline trimming cut 4 bases from V and 0 bases from J; bases unmatched to any gene: 12. Method: immunoSEQ multiplex PCR; TCRdb's copy keeps in-frame clones and lacks some. Altogether about 200,000 clones are present, 75% to 90% being singletons, with the ten largest covering approximately 11%. The clonotype originates from a human donor with active or convalescent COVID-19. The donor label of this sample is uncertain. The chain combines TRBV29-1 with TRBJ2-1, with 7 bases aligning to TRBD2. The specimen was peripheral blood. The CDR3 loop is CSVVWLAVLSSYNEQFF. Here the CDR3 DNA reads TGCAGCGTTGTTTGGCTAGCGGTTCTAAGCTCCTACAATGAGCAGTTCTTC.